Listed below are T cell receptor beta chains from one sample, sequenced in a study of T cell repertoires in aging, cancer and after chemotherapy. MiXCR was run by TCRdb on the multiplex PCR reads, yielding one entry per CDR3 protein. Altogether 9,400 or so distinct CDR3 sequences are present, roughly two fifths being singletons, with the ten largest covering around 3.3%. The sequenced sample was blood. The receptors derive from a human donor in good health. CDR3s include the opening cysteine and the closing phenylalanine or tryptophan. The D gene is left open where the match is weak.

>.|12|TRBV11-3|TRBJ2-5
CASSFPGETQYF
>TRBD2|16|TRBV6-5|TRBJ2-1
CASSYSGLGGVYEQFF
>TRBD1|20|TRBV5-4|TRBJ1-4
CASSLVPLTGKGGPNEKLFF
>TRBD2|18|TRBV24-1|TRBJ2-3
CATSDSLAGVAGTDTQYF
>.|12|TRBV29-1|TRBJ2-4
CSVWVAKNIQYF
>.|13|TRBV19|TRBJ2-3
CASTTTGTDTQYF
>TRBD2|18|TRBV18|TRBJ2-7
CASSPPGVRRGSSYEQYF
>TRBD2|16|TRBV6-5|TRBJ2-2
CASSDSAGGGTGELFF
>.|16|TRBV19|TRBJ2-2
CASSPSGPLLTGELFF
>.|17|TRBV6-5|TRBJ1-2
CASSPRSGGELNYGYTF